This TCR beta chain was sequenced during a study of blood T cell repertoires in COVID-19 (TCRdb year 2020). A note on the overall study: Collaborator samples came from the United States, Italy and Spain and covered acute and convalescent phases of COVID-19. The prospective study material was composed of cDNA or gDNA derived from T cells, B-cell-depleted T cells, or PBMCs. The dataset comprised deeply sampled blood TCRbeta repertoires from subjects exposed to, actively infected with, or recovered from COVID-19. A freely available public database, intended as a resource for researchers studying the immune response to SARS-CoV-2, is where the repertoires were released. The samples were drawn from the first 160 participants of the ongoing ImmuneRACE study and from 950 to 1,500 subjects provided by 6 global collaborators. Sample metadata almost always included a de-identified subject ID, COVID-19 status, age in years and sex. Where available, HLA class I and class II types were taken from metadata supplied by the sample provider and were not determined by assay-based typing. Points the paper makes about the study in general: The amount of clinical and demographic metadata varied by source and participant and was provided uncurated.

TCRbeta CDR3 regions were amplified from genomic DNA by means of the immunoSEQ Assay, a bias-controlled multiplex PCR. The study's processing was this. The number of nucleated cells in each sample was estimated from the amplification of reference gene primers within the assay. Sequence reads were collapsed and filtered to measure the absolute abundance of every unique TCRbeta CDR3 rearrangement. For each sample, productive Simpson clonality was calculated as the square root of Simpson's diversity index over productive rearrangements. As stored in TCRdb, this immuneACCESS dataset retains in-frame rearrangements with V and J assigned. A fraction of the clones does not appear; measured against another copy, unresolved V genes explain less than half of the discrepancy, and the remainder lacks a known reason. That table gives V, J and clone size, and the DNA gave D and trimming. Counted in this sample were 450,000 or so clones; roughly 89% of them appeared once. Jointly, the top ten make up about 0.91% of the sample.

At one collaborating source in Seattle, patients were enrolled during active infection and were followed longitudinally through the course of disease. The collaborating institutions used their own protocols to collect whole blood in K2EDTA tubes. For TCRbeta analysis, collaborator samples were shipped as frozen whole blood, as isolated PBMCs, or as DNA extracted from either sample type. Of note for this clone: Its target antigen remains unknown. No base-level quality is on record; no much larger clone is a single base apart.

This TCR derives from a man younger than 30 with COVID-19, enrolled during active disease. The sequenced sample consisted of peripheral blood.

The nucleotide sequence reads TGTGCCAGCAGCTTAGCCGGGGTCAGGGGGAGCTCTGGAAACACCATATATTTT. Its protein product is CASSLAGVRGSSGNTIYF. Here the chain combines TRBV7-9 and TRBJ1-3, and TRBD1 aligns with 7 junction nucleotides. Including the terminal cysteine and phenylalanine, the CDR3 comprises 18 residues. Only the CDR3 part of the read is kept: 54 bases, read in frame from the first base. CDR1 and CDR2 are read off the germline V gene (reference sequence) as SEHNR and FQNEAQ. Trimming leaves V shorter by 0 bases and J shorter by 0 bases, with the junction holding 8 bases beyond the gene matches.